The next 6 T cell receptor beta chains were all read from a single sample in a study of blood T cell repertoires in COVID-19. Only in-frame clones appear in the TCRdb table, and some are missing; sequencing was by immunoSEQ multiplex PCR. The sample lists around 300,000 clones; over 75% were seen once. Sequences were obtained from peripheral blood. The receptors were sampled from a woman between 65 and 79 years old with acute or convalescent COVID-19.

This chain uses TRBV7-2 with TRBJ1-1; 8 bases map to TRBD1. J was trimmed by 13 bases and V by 2 bases; bases with no gene match: 12. The germline gives CDR1 SGHTA, CDR2 FQGNSA. This CDR3 has 14 amino acids. DNA for the CDR3: TGTGCCAGCAGCTTACGCGGGACAGGAAATAAAAGTTTCTTT. Its protein is CASSLRGTGNKSFF.

The chain uses TRBV12-3 or TRBV12-4 and TRBJ1-1, with 7 bases that match TRBD1. The ends lost 6 bases at V and 10 bases at J; junction bases unmatched: 8. The CDR3 consists of 12 residues. The CDR3 sequence: CASRVERGRAFF. The DNA of the CDR3 is TGTGCCAGCAGAGTGGAGAGGGGGCGAGCTTTCTTT.

The chain carries TRBV27 and TRBJ1-2; possible D gene TRBD1, 6 bases. This CDR3 spans 14 amino acids. The germline V gene has CDR1 MNHEY and CDR2 SMNVEV (reference sequence). V was trimmed by 4 bases and J by 8 bases, leaving 17 bases between them. The CDR3 region has the DNA TGTGCCAGCAGTTCCTCCTCTACAGGGACCGGCTACACCTTC. Protein: CASSSSSTGTGYTF.

This chain links TRBV5-1 with TRBJ2-5; 11 nucleotides agree with TRBD2. The CDR3 spans 14 residues. V was clipped by 3 bases and J by 3 bases; unmatched bases: 1. Germline assignment: CDR1 SGHRS and CDR2 YFSETQ. The CDR3 DNA reads TGCGCCAGCAGCTGGGGACTAGCGGAAGAGACCCAGTACTTC. It translates to CASSWGLAEETQYF.

V and J are TRBV5-8 and TRBJ1-2, with D possibly matching TRBD1 (6 bases). V lost 6 bases, J lost 0 bases, and 15 bases lay in between. Germline loops: CDR1 SGHTS, CDR2 YDEGEE. The CDR3 sequence is 15 residues long. The CDR3 nucleotides read TGTGCCAGCATCCCCGGGGACATCTCTAACTATGGCTACACCTTC. It codes for CASIPGDISNYGYTF.

The rearrangement uses TRBV3-1 (or the pseudogene TRBV3-2) and TRBJ2-1; D is unresolved. The CDR3 has 13 amino acids. The germline V gene encodes CDR1 LGHDT and CDR2 YNNKEL (reference sequence). Trimming cost V 1 base and J 7 bases, with 8 bases left between them. CDR3 amino acids: CASSQGSRNEQFF. CDR3 sequence (DNA): TGTGCCAGCAGCCAAGGCAGCAGGAATGAGCAGTTCTTC.